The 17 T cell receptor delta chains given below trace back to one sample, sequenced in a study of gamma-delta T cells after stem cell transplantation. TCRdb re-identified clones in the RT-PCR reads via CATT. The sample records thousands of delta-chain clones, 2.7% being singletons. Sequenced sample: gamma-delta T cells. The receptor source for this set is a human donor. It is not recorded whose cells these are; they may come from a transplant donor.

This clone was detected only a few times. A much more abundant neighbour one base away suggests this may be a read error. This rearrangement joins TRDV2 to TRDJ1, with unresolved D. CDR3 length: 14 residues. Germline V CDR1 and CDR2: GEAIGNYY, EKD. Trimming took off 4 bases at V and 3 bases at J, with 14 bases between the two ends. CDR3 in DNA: TGTGCCTGTGAGTCTCTCCCCGACCCCGATAAACTCATCTTT. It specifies CACESLPDPDKLIF.

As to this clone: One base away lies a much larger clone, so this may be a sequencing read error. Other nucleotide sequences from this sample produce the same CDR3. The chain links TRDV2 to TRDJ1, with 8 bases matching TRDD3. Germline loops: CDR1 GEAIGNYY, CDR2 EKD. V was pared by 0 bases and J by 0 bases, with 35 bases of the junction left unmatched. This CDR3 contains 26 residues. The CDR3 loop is CACDTEFTRNARVGDTQPLYTDKLIF. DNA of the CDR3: TGTGCCTGTGACACCGAGTTTACACGGAATGCTAGAGTTGGGGATACTCAACCCCTGTACACCGATAAACTCATCTTT.

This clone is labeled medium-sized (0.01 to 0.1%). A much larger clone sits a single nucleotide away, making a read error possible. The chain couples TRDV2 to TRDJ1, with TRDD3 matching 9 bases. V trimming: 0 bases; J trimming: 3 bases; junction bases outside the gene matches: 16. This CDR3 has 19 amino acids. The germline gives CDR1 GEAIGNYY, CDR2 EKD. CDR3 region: CACDTVRGILSTCADKLIF. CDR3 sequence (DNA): TGTGCCTGTGACACCGTAAGGGGGATACTTTCAACTTGTGCCGATAAACTCATCTTT.

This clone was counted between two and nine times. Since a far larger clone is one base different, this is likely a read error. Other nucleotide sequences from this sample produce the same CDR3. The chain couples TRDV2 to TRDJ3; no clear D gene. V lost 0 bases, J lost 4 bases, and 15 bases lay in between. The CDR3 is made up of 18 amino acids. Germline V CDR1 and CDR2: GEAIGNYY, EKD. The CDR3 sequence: CACDTLSGSSWDTRQMFF. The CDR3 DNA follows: TGTGCCTGTGACACCTTAAGTGGGAGTTCTTGGGACACCCGACAGATGTTTTTC.

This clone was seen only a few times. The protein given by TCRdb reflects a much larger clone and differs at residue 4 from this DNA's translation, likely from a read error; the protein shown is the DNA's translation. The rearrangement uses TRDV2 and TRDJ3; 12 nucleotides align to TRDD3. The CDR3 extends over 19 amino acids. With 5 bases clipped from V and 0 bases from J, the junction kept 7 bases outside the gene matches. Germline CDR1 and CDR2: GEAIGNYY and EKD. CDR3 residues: CACGTILGDTSWDTRQMFF. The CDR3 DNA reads TGTGCCTGTGGCACAATACTGGGGGATACCTCCTGGGACACCCGACAGATGTTTTTC.

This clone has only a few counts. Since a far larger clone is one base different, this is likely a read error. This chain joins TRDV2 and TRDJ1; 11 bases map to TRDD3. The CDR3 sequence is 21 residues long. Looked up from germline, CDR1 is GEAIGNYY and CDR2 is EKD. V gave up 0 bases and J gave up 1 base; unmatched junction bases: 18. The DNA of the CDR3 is TGTGCCTGTGACACCGTTGTCAGGACGTCTGGGGGATACTCCTCCACCGATAAACTCATCTTT. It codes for CACDTVVRTSGGYSSTDKLIF.

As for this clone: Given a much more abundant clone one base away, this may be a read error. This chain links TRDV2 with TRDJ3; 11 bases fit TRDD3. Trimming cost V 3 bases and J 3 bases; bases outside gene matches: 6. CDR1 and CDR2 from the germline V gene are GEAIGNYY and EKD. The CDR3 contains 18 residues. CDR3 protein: CACDAMGDTLWDTRQMFF. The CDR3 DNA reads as TGTGCCTGTGACGCGATGGGGGATACGCTCTGGGACACCCGACAGATGTTTTTC.

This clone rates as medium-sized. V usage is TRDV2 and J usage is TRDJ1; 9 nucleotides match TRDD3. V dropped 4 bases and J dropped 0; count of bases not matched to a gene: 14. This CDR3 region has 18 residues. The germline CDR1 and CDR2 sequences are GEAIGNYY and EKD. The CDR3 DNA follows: TGTGCCTGTGATCCACTGCGTACTGGGGGAAAGTACACCGATAAACTCATCTTT. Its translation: CACDPLRTGGKYTDKLIF.

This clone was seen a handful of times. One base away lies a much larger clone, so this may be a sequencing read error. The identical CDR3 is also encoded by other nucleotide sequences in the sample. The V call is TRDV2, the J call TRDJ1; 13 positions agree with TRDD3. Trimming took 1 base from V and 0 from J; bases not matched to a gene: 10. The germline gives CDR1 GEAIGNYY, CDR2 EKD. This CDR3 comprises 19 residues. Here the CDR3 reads CACDTVTGGYVPDTDKLIF. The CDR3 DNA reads TGTGCCTGTGACACTGTGACTGGGGGATACGTACCGGACACCGATAAACTCATCTTT.

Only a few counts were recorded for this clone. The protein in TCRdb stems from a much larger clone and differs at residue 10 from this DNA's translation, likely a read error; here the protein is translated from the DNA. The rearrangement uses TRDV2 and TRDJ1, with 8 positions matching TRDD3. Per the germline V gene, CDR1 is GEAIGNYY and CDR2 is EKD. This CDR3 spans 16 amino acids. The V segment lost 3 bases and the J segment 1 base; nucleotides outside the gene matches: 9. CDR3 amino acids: CACDAVLGVCTDKLIF. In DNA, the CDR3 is TGTGCCTGTGACGCCGTACTGGGGGTTTGCACCGATAAACTCATCTTT.

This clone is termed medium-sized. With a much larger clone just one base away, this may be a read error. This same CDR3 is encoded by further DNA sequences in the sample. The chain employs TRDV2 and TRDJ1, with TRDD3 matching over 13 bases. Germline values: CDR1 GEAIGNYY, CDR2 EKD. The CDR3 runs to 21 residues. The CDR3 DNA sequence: TGTGCTTGTGACCCTCTCAGAAGCTTTACTGGGGGATACGCTTCCACCGATAAACTCATCTTT. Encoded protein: CACDPLRSFTGGYASTDKLIF.

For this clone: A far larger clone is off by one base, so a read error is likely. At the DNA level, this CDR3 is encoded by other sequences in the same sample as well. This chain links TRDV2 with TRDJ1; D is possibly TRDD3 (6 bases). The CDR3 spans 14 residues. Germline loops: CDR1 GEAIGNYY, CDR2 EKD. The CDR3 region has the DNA TGTGCCTGTGACATCTTGGGGGGCGCCGATAAACTTATCTTT. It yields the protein CACDILGGADKLIF.

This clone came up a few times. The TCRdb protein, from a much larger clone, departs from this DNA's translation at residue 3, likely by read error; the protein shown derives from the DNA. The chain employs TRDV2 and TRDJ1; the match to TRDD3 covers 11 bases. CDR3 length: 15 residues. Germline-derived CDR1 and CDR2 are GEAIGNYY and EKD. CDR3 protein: CARDSLGDTTDKLIF. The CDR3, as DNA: TGTGCCCGTGACTCCCTGGGGGATACAACCGATAAACTCATCTTT.

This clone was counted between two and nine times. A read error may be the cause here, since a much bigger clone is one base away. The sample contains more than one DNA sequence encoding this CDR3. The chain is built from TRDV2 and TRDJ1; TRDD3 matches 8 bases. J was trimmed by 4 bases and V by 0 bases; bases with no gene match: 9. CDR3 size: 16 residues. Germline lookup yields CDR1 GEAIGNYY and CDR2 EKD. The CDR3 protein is CACDTIGGSLVDKLIF. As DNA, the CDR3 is TGTGCCTGTGACACCATTGGGGGATCCCTCGTCGATAAACTCATCTTT.

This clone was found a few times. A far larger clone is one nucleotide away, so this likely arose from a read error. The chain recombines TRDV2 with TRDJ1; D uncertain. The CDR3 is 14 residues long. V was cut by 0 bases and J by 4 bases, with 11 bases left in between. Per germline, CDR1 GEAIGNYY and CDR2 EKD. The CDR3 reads CACDTLSAVDKLIF. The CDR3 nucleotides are TGTGCCTGTGACACCCTCTCGGCGGTCGATAAACTCATCTTT.

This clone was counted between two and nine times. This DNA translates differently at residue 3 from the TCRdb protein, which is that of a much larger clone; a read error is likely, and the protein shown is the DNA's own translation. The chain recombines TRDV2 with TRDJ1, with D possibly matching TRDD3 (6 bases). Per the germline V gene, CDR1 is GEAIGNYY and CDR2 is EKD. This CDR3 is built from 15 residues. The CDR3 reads CARDTVGIPTDKLIF. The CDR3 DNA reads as TGTGCCCGTGACACCGTGGGGATTCCCACCGATAAACTCATCTTT.

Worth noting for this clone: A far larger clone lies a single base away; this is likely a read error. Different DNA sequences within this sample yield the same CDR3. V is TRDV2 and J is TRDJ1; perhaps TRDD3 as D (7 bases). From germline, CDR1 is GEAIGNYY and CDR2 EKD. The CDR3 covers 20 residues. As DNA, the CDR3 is TGTGCCTGTGACACCCTTTCCTCCCTTCCCCTGGGGGCCCACACCGATAAACTCATCTTC. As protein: CACDTLSSLPLGAHTDKLIF.